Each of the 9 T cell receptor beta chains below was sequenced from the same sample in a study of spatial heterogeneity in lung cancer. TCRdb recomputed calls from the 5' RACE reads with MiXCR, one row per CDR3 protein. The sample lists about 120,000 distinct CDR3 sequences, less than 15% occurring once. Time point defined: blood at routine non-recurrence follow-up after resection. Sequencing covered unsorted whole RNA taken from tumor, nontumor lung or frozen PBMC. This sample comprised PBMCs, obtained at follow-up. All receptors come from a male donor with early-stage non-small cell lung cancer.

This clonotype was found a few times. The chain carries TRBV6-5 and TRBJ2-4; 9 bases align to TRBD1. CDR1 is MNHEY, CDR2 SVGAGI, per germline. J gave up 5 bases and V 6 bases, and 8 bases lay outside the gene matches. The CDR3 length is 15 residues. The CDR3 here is CASSITGGSENIQYF. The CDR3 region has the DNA TGTGCCAGCAGCATTACAGGGGGCAGCGAAAACATTCAGTACTTC.

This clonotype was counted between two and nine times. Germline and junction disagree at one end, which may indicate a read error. CDR3: CASSETGRGNEQFF. CDR3 in DNA: TGTGCTAGCAGCGAGACAGGAAGGGGCAATGAGCAGTTCTTC. The chain joins TRBV7-7 to TRBJ2-1, with D possibly matching TRBD1 (6 bases). The CDR3 sequence is 14 residues long. CDR1 is SSHAT, CDR2 FNYEAQ, per germline (reference sequence).

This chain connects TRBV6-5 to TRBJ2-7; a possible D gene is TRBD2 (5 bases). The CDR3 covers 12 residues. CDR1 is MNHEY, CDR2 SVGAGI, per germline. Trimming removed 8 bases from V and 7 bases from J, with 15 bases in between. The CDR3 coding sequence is TGTGCCAGCTCTCAAGCTCCGGGGGAGCAGTACTTC. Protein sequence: CASSQAPGEQYF.

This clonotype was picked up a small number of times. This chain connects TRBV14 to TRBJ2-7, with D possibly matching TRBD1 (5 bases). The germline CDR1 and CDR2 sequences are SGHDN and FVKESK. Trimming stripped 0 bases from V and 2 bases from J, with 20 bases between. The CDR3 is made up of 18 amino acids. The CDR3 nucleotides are TGTGCCAGCAGCCAAGAAGGGCACAGACAGCGTCTCGCCTACGAGCAGTACTTC. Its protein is CASSQEGHRQRLAYEQYF.

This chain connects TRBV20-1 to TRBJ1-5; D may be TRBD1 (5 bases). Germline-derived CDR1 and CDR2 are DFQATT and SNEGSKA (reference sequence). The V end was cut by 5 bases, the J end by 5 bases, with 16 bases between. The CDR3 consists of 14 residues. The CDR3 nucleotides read TGCAGTGCTTGGCGGGACGAGCGCTATCAGCCCCAGCATTTT. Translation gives CSAWRDERYQPQHF.

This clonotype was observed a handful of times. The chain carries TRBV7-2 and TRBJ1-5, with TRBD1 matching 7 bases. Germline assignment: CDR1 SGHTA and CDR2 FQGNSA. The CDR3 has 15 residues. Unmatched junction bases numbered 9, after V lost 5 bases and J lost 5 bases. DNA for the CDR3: TGTGCCAGCAGCCCCTCAGGGGGATCGCATCAGCCCCAGCATTTT. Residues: CASSPSGGSHQPQHF.

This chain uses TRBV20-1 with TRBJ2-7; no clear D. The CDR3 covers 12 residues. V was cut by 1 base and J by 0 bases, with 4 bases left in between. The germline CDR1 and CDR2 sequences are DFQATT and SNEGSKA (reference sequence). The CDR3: CSARGNSYEQYF. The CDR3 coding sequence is TGCAGTGCTAGAGGAAACTCCTACGAGCAGTACTTC.

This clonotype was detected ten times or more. This CDR3 reads CASSDSGLSTDTQYF. In nucleotides, the CDR3 is TGTGCCAGCAGTGACTCAGGACTCAGCACAGATACGCAGTATTTT. This rearrangement joins TRBV6-4 to TRBJ2-3, with D perhaps TRBD2 (5 bases). The V end was cut by 0 bases, the J end by 0 bases, with 7 bases between. CDR3 length: 15 residues. Germline CDR1 is MRHNA and CDR2 is SNTAGT.

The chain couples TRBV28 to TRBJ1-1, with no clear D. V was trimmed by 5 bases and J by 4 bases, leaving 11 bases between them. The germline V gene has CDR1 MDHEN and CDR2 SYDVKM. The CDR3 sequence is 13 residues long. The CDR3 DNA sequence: TGTGCCAGCAGTCCTTTGGATCTCACTGAAGCTTTCTTT. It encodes CASSPLDLTEAFF.